This T cell receptor beta chain was obtained from a study of blood T cells in healthy people across ages. Regarding the study as a whole: Aged donors had fewer naive CD4+ cells and lower diversity than long-lived donors.

Concerning this clonotype itself: Antigen specificity is unknown.

With a J-beta primer mix and a sample-barcoded 5' primer, a second PCR ran about 6 to 11 cycles. MiXCR was run by TCRdb on the 5' RACE reads, yielding one entry per CDR3 protein. The sample carries more than 650,000 distinct CDR3 sequences, less than 70% recorded once. V gave up 9 bases and J gave up 10 bases, with 13 bases separating them. Germline V gene data show CDR1 as MNHEY and CDR2 as SMNVEV (reference sequence). The CDR3 is 12 residues long. Isolation yielded PBMCs, at least 7 million per sample, in every case. The V gene is TRBV27, the J gene TRBJ1-6; no definite D call. The sample comprised blood. This clonotype originated in a man older than 75 in good health. The CDR3 region is CASSTQRSPLHF. DNA of the CDR3: TGTGCCAGTAGTACACAGAGGTCACCCCTCCACTTT.